The rows below give T cell receptor beta chains drawn from one sample of a study of blood T cell repertoires in COVID-19. The method was immunoSEQ multiplex PCR; TCRdb's version includes in-frame clones alone and lacks a portion of them. The data contain about 200,000 clones, under 90% of them singletons. Sequencing was performed on peripheral blood. The origin of the receptors is a man aged 55 to 70 who had recovered from COVID-19. The CDR3 runs from the conserved cysteine through the conserved F or W. D genes are given only for firm matches. Clone sizes are given selectively: once, few, many, or a class where the clone is expanded.

NA	TRBV6-5	NA	TRBJ1-1	CASRAGFVTEAFF	TGTGCCAGCAGGGCAGGATTCGTGACTGAAGCTTTCTTT
TRBD1	TRBV19	NA	TRBJ2-1	CASSAGQGLVLFF	TGTGCCAGTAGTGCCGGACAGGGTTTAGTGCTGTTCTTC
NA	TRBV5-4	NA	TRBJ1-2	CASSYTGSGGYTF	TGTGCCAGCAGCTATACAGGGTCGGGAGGCTACACCTTC
NA	TRBV5-4	NA	TRBJ2-2	CASSPHPTDANTGELFF	TGTGCCAGCAGCCCCCACCCGACAGACGCGAACACCGGGGAGCTGTTTTTT
TRBD1	TRBV19	NA	TRBJ2-2	CASSTQGITGELFF	TGTGCCAGTAGTACACAGGGGATCACCGGGGAGCTGTTTTTT
NA	TRBV10-3	NA	TRBJ1-5	CAISESGGGPQHF	TGTGCCATCAGTGAGTCGGGGGGTGGGCCCCAGCATTTT
TRBD1	TRBV5-6	few	TRBJ2-3	CASSLLGQGVTDTQYF	TGTGCCAGCAGCTTATTAGGACAGGGGGTCACAGATACGCAGTATTTT
NA	TRBV5-1	NA	TRBJ1-2	CASSSDREKMYGYTF	TGCGCCAGCAGCTCGGACAGAGAGAAAATGTATGGCTACACCTTC
NA	TRBV19	once	TRBJ2-7	CASSIVGSGTYEQYF	TGTGCCAGTAGTATAGTTGGTAGCGGTACCTACGAGCAGTACTTC
TRBD2	TRBV29-1	once	TRBJ2-1	CSVTLAGGSFNEQFF	TGCAGCGTCACACTAGCGGGGGGGTCTTTCAATGAGCAGTTCTTC
NA	TRBV9	NA	TRBJ1-6	CASSVVRSGMNSPLHF	TGTGCCAGCAGCGTAGTTAGGTCCGGGATGAATTCACCCCTCCACTTT
TRBD1	TRBV7-3	NA	TRBJ2-6	CASSLDFKGAPGANVLTF	TGTGCCAGCAGCTTAGATTTCAAGGGGGCGCCTGGGGCCAACGTCCTGACTTTC
NA	TRBV11-1	NA	TRBJ1-2	CASSPGLGQPYTF	TGTGCCAGCAGCCCAGGTCTTGGACAGCCCTACACCTTC
NA	TRBV11-2	NA	TRBJ2-7	CASSPRQSSYEQYF	TGTGCCAGCAGCCCCCGACAGAGCTCCTACGAGCAGTACTTC
NA	TRBV6-6	NA	TRBJ2-5	CASTETVITETQYF	TGTGCCAGCACGGAGACAGTGATAACGGAGACCCAGTACTTC
TRBD1	TRBV5-4	NA	TRBJ1-6	CASSLGGTGLGSLHF	TGTGCCAGCAGCTTGGGCGGGACAGGGTTAGGGTCCCTCCACTTT
TRBD1	TRBV15	NA	TRBJ1-5	CATSSRDRANQPQHF	TGTGCCACCAGCAGCCGGGACAGGGCCAATCAGCCCCAGCATTTT
TRBD2	TRBV25-1	few	TRBJ2-7	CASRTSGRTYEQYF	TGTGCCAGCAGGACTAGCGGGAGAACCTACGAGCAGTACTTC
NA	TRBV25-1	NA	TRBJ1-1	CASSTGWGRGAFF	TGTGCCAGCAGCACAGGTTGGGGCAGGGGAGCTTTCTTT
TRBD2	TRBV10-3	NA	TRBJ2-5	CAISTGTTQETQYF	TGTGCCATCAGTACCGGGACTACGCAAGAGACCCAGTACTTC
TRBD2	TRBV2	NA	TRBJ2-7	CASSERASGRDEQYF	TGTGCCAGCAGTGAGCGGGCTAGCGGGAGGGACGAGCAGTACTTC
TRBD1	TRBV6-2/TRBV6-3	NA	TRBJ2-7	CASSYPTGTGGTGIHEQYF	TGTGCCAGCAGCTATCCAACCGGGACAGGGGGTACCGGCATCCACGAGCAGTACTTC
NA	TRBV6-2/TRBV6-3	NA	TRBJ2-1	CASSQNSGRAGSKEQFF	TGTGCCAGCAGTCAGAATTCCGGCAGGGCAGGGTCTAAGGAGCAGTTCTTC
NA	TRBV4-3	NA	TRBJ2-2	CASSQETSTGELFF	TGCGCCAGCAGCCAAGAAACTAGTACCGGGGAGCTGTTTTTT
NA	TRBV7-9	NA	TRBJ2-1	CASSLLGTTYNEQFF	TGTGCCAGCAGCTTACTCGGTACCACCTACAATGAGCAGTTCTTC
NA	TRBV4-2	NA	TRBJ2-7	CASSQAGGVHEQYF	TGTGCCAGCAGCCAAGCGGGCGGGGTCCACGAGCAGTACTTC
NA	TRBV2	NA	TRBJ2-3	CASTATDTQYF	TGTGCCAGCACCGCGACAGATACGCAGTATTTT
NA	TRBV29-1	NA	TRBJ2-7	CSVVGGYYSYEQYF	TGCAGCGTTGTCGGAGGGTACTACTCCTACGAGCAGTACTTC
TRBD2	TRBV7-3	NA	TRBJ2-7	CASSWTSGTHIQYF	TGTGCCAGCAGTTGGACTAGCGGGACCCACATACAGTACTTC
TRBD1	TRBV6-5	NA	TRBJ2-2	CASSPRDRGTGELFF	TGTGCCAGCAGCCCCCGGGACAGGGGGACCGGGGAGCTGTTTTTT
NA	TRBV19	NA	TRBJ1-5	CASSIDVNQPQHF	TGTGCCAGTAGTATAGACGTTAATCAGCCCCAGCATTTT
NA	TRBV19	NA	TRBJ2-3	CASRPRGGDTQYF	TGTGCCAGTAGGCCTCGGGGTGGAGATACGCAGTATTTT
TRBD1	TRBV12-3/TRBV12-4	NA	TRBJ1-2	CASSRDSEYGYTF	TGTGCCAGCAGTCGGGACAGCGAGTATGGCTACACCTTC
NA	TRBV18	NA	TRBJ1-5	CASSPNLVSQPQHF	TGTGCCAGCTCACCTAATCTAGTATCGCAGCCCCAGCATTTT
NA	TRBV30	NA	TRBJ1-2	CAWSVGRGGYGYTF	TGTGCCTGGAGTGTTGGTAGGGGCGGCTATGGCTACACCTTC
NA	TRBV4-1	NA	TRBJ1-1	CASSLGTHQTTEAFF	TGCGCCAGCAGCCTTGGGACACACCAGACCACTGAAGCTTTCTTT
TRBD2	TRBV20-1	NA	TRBJ2-5	CSASPSGGAVEIQYF	TGCAGTGCTAGTCCTAGCGGGGGGGCCGTAGAGATCCAGTACTTC
NA	TRBV19	few	TRBJ1-2	CASTGHRYGYTF	TGTGCCAGCACAGGGCATCGCTATGGCTACACCTTC
TRBD1	TRBV6-6	once	TRBJ2-1	CASTRDRSGEQFF	TGTGCCAGCACTCGGGACAGATCTGGAGAGCAGTTCTTC
TRBD2	TRBV20-1	once	TRBJ2-3	CSASGGAGTGGDTQYF	TGCAGTGCTAGTGGTGGCGCGGGAACGGGGGGAGATACGCAGTATTTT
NA	TRBV11-3	NA	TRBJ2-3	CASSWSRTDTQYF	TGTGCCAGCAGTTGGAGCCGCACAGATACGCAGTATTTT
TRBD1	TRBV5-1	NA	TRBJ2-2	CASFGQEYTGELFF	TGCGCCAGCTTCGGACAGGAGTACACCGGGGAGCTGTTTTTT
TRBD1	TRBV15	NA	TRBJ2-7	CATSPDRAGEQYF	TGTGCCACCAGCCCCGACAGGGCTGGCGAGCAGTACTTC